The subject of this entry is one T cell receptor (beta chain). TCRdb keeps only in-frame clones here, not all; method: immunoSEQ multiplex PCR. This table has about 300,000 clones, approximately 84% appearing once. These data come from a study of blood T cell repertoires in COVID-19. In terms of age and location, participants ranged from roughly 18 to 90 years and lived in about two dozen US areas. The CDR3 is 13 amino acids. Germline CDR1 reads SQVTM; CDR2 reads ANQGSEA. The trim removed 1 base at V and 8 bases at J, leaving 5 bases unmatched. The chain links TRBV29-1 to TRBJ2-1; 7 bases map to TRBD2. Sequenced sample: PBMCs or T cells enriched from blood (not recorded which). This sequence originates from a woman aged 18 to 35 who had recovered from COVID-19. CDR3 nucleotide sequence: TGCAGCGTTGAAGGTGGGAGGGGACATGAGCAGTTCTTC. Its translation: CSVEGGRGHEQFF.